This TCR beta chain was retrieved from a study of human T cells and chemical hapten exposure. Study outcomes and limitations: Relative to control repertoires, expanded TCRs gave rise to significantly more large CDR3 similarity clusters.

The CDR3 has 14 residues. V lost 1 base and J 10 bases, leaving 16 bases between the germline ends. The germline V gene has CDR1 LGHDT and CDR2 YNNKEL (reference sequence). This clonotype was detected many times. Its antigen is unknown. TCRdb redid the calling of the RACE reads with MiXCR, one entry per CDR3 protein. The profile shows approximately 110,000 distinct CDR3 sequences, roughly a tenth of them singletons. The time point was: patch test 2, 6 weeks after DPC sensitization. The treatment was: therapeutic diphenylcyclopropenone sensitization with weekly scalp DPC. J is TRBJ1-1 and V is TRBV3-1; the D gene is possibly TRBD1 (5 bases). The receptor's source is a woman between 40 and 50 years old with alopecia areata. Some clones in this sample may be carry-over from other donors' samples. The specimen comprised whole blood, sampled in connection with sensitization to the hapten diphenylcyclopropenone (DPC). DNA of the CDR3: TGTGCCAGCAGCCAAGCCGCAGGGCCCCGACGAGCTTTCTTT. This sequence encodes CASSQAAGPRRAFF.